This T cell receptor (beta chain) was documented in a study of cytomegalovirus exposure and HLA in healthy donors. The PCR had 60 Vbeta and 13 Jbeta primers. Libraries were prepared by immunoSEQ multiplex PCR; TCRdb keeps only in-frame clonotypes and omits some of them. The data show roughly 140,000 clones, around 79% seen once. The V gene's germline CDR1 is MNHEY and CDR2 SVGAGI. The CDR3 runs to 14 residues. The germline V and J ends were trimmed by 2 bases and 3 bases, with 11 bases remaining between them. This clone was observed a few times. V gene TRBV6-5 combines with J gene TRBJ2-7; possible D gene TRBD2, 5 bases. The sequenced sample consisted of PBMCs. This sequence originates from a woman aged 25 to 39 in good health and CMV-seronegative. The CDR3 nucleotides read TGTGCCAGCAGTTACATCGGGGAAGACTACGAGCAGTACTTC. Its protein product is CASSYIGEDYEQYF.